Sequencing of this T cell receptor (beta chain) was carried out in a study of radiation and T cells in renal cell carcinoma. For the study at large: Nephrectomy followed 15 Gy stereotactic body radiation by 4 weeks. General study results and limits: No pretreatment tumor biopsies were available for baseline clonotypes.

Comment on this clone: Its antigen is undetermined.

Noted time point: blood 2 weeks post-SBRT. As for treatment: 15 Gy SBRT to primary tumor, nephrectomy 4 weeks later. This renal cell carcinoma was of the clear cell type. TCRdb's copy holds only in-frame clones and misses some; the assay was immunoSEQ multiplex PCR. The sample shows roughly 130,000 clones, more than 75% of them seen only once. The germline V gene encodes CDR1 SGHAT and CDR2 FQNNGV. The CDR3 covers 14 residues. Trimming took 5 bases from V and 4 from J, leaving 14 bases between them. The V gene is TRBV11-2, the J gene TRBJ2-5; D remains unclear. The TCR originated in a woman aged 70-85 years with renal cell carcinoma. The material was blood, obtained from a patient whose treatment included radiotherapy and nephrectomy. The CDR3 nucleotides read TGTGCCAGCAGCCAGAGAGACCCGGGAGAGACCCAGTACTTC. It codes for CASSQRDPGETQYF.